This is a list of T cell receptor beta chains from one sample in a study of sequential checkpoint blockade in melanoma. Clones were read by immunoSEQ multiplex PCR, and TCRdb kept only the in-frame ones, dropping some. The sample has 15,000 to 20,000 clones; around four fifths are singletons. This specimen was CD8+ T cells sorted from blood (inferred from file names), taken from a patient given nivolumab and ipilimumab in sequence. The receptor set was obtained from a human donor with melanoma. Both conserved end residues are part of each CDR3. The D gene is left open where the match is weak. Size tells how often a clone was seen (once, few, many) or the class of an expanded clone, and some rows leave it out.

clone_size j_call v_call d_call cdr3_nt cdr3_aa
NA TRBJ1-1 TRBV29-1 NA TGCAGCGCCGCTGGACAGCAAGAAGCTTTCTTT CSAAGQQEAFF
NA TRBJ1-4 TRBV27 TRBD1 TGTGCCAGCAGGGGACCGGGACAGGGAAATGAAAAACTGTTTTTT CASRGPGQGNEKLFF
few TRBJ1-2 TRBV5-1 NA TGCGCCAGCAGCGCGGGGACTTTTACCCGGGATGGCTACACCTTC CASSAGTFTRDGYTF
NA TRBJ2-2 TRBV6-4 TRBD1 TGTGCCAGCAGTGACTGGGGGACGGGACAGGAGACCGGGGAGCTGTTTTTT CASSDWGTGQETGELFF
NA TRBJ2-7 TRBV10-3 NA TGTGCCATCAGGACGGACAGCTTTCGTCCCGAGCAGTACTTC CAIRTDSFRPEQYF
NA TRBJ2-3 TRBV5-5 NA TGTGCCAGCAGCGTAGAACAGGGAGTAGTAGATACGCAGTATTTT CASSVEQGVVDTQYF
few TRBJ2-1 TRBV10-2 TRBD2 TGCGCCAGCAGTGAGGGGGGGACTAGCGGGAGAGGAAATGAGCAGTTCTTC CASSEGGTSGRGNEQFF
NA TRBJ2-7 TRBV28 TRBD2 TGTGCCAGCAGCCAGCTAGCGGGAGTCTCCTACGAGCAGTACTTC CASSQLAGVSYEQYF
few TRBJ2-3 TRBV6-4 NA TGTGCCAGCTCGTTAGCGGTCACAGATACGCAGTATTTT CASSLAVTDTQYF
NA TRBJ1-2 TRBV5-1 NA TGCGCCAGCAGCTTTTCGGACTATGGCTACACCTTC CASSFSDYGYTF
NA TRBJ2-2 TRBV5-6 TRBD1 TGTGCCAGCAGGCCGACAGGGTATGGTGCCGGGGAGCTGTTTTTT CASRPTGYGAGELFF
few TRBJ2-2 TRBV2 NA TGTGCCAGCACCCCCGCCCGGGGAGGGAACACCGGGGAGCTGTTTTTT CASTPARGGNTGELFF
NA TRBJ2-7 TRBV7-6 TRBD1 TGTGCCAGCAGCTTACCGTCAGGGGGTGACGAGCAGTACTTC CASSLPSGGDEQYF
NA TRBJ2-1 TRBV7-2 TRBD2 TGTGCCAGCAGTTATACTAGCGGGAGTTTCTATGAGCAGTTCTTC CASSYTSGSFYEQFF
NA TRBJ2-3 TRBV7-2 TRBD2 TGTGCCAGCAGCTTAGGACTAGCGGGGGCAGCACCGCGAGATACGCAGTATTTT CASSLGLAGAAPRDTQYF
NA TRBJ2-1 TRBV30 TRBD2 TGTGCCTGGAGTTGGGGGGGTGGTTTCAATGAGCAGTTCTTC CAWSWGGGFNEQFF
NA TRBJ2-7 TRBV7-2 NA TGTGCCAGCAGCTCGCTAAGCAGGAAGCCCTACGAGCAGTACTTC CASSSLSRKPYEQYF
NA TRBJ2-7 TRBV30 NA TGTGCCTGGAGTCCCTCGATCTTGGGGGCGGGGGTGGATCTCTACGAGCAGTACTTC CAWSPSILGAGVDLYEQYF
NA TRBJ2-1 TRBV27 TRBD2 TGTGCCAGCAGGACTAGCGGTTCCTACAATGAGCAGTTCTTC CASRTSGSYNEQFF
NA TRBJ1-4 TRBV4-1 NA TGCGCCAGCAGGGGAGGTACTAATGAAAAACTGTTTTTT CASRGGTNEKLFF
NA TRBJ2-1 TRBV9 TRBD1 TGTGCCAGCAGCGTAGAAGGACAGGGGGCCAATGAGCAGTTCTTC CASSVEGQGANEQFF
NA TRBJ1-5 TRBV6-5 NA TGTGCCAGCAGTACAGGACACAATCAGCCCCAGCATTTT CASSTGHNQPQHF
NA TRBJ2-7 TRBV6-5 TRBD2 TGTGCCAGCAGTCGGACTAGCGGGAGGGGCGAGCAGTACTTC CASSRTSGRGEQYF
once TRBJ2-1 TRBV27 NA TGTGCCAGCAGTTTATCACAGGGTGGGGGCAATGAGCAGTTCTTC CASSLSQGGGNEQFF
NA TRBJ2-1 TRBV27 NA TGTGCCAGCAGTTTATCGGTGCTAGTTCGGAATGAGCAGTTCTTC CASSLSVLVRNEQFF
NA TRBJ2-7 TRBV6-1 TRBD1 TGTGCCAGCAGTTCTGGGGCAGGGGGCGTTTACGAGCAGTACTTC CASSSGAGGVYEQYF
NA TRBJ2-6 TRBV27 NA TGTGCCAGCAGTTCGGGGACTTCCAGCTCTGGGGCCAACGTCCTGACTTTC CASSSGTSSSGANVLTF
NA TRBJ2-7 TRBV10-1 TRBD2 TGCGCCAGCAGCCAGACTAGCGGATACTACGAGCAGTACTTC CASSQTSGYYEQYF
NA TRBJ2-7 TRBV4-1 NA TGCGCCAGCAGCCAATTTACAGGGATAGGGTACGAGCAGTACTTC CASSQFTGIGYEQYF
NA TRBJ1-1 TRBV28 TRBD1 TGTGCCAGCAGGTTACAGGGGGCCCTGAACACTGAAGCTTTCTTT CASRLQGALNTEAFF
few TRBJ2-3 TRBV6-4 TRBD2 TGTGCCAGCAGTGACTCCAGCGGGGGGAGCACAGATACGCAGTATTTT CASSDSSGGSTDTQYF
NA TRBJ1-4 TRBV18 NA TGTGCCAGCTCACCAACTGGAGAAACTAATGAAAAACTGTTTTTT CASSPTGETNEKLFF
medium-sized TRBJ1-3 TRBV28 NA TGTGCCAGCAGTTTAGGGCCCGCGGCAGGGCGTTCTGGAAACACCATATATTTT CASSLGPAAGRSGNTIYF
once TRBJ2-5 TRBV7-2 NA TGTGCCAGCAACCAACCGGGGTGGGGGGGCCTGGTGGAGACCCAGTACTTC CASNQPGWGGLVETQYF
once TRBJ2-7 TRBV15 TRBD2 TGTGCCACCAGCACTGACGGACTAGCGGAGCACTACGAGCAGTACTTC CATSTDGLAEHYEQYF
NA TRBJ2-6 TRBV29-1 TRBD1 TGCAGCGTCCTAGGGGACAGCCTCTCTGGGGCCAACGTCCTGACTTTC CSVLGDSLSGANVLTF
NA TRBJ1-1 TRBV4-1 NA TGCGCCAGCAGCCCGTACCGAGGAAACACTGAAGCTTTCTTT CASSPYRGNTEAFF
NA TRBJ1-6 TRBV19 TRBD1 TGTGCCAGCAAATCCGGGACAGATAATTCACCCCTCCACTTT CASKSGTDNSPLHF
NA TRBJ2-2 TRBV6-6 TRBD2 TGTGCCAGCGGTAGCGGGGTCTCCGGGGAGCTGTTTTTT CASGSGVSGELFF
NA TRBJ1-3 TRBV29-1 NA TGCAGCGCCGTGGGACTGTCTGGAAACACCATATATTTT CSAVGLSGNTIYF
NA TRBJ2-7 TRBV7-6 NA TGTGCCAGCAGCCCGTTGGAGTCGAACTCCTACGAGCAGTACTTC CASSPLESNSYEQYF
NA TRBJ1-1 TRBV27 TRBD1 TGTGCCAGCAGTCCCTCCACAGGGGGAGGTACTGAAGCTTTCTTT CASSPSTGGGTEAFF
NA TRBJ1-1 TRBV19 TRBD1 TGTGCCAGTAGTCCCTGGACAGGGGGCACTGAAGCTTTCTTT CASSPWTGGTEAFF
NA TRBJ2-7 TRBV5-8 TRBD1 TGTGCCAGCAGCTTGCCGGGACAGGGGGGTGAGCAGTACTTC CASSLPGQGGEQYF
few TRBJ2-7 TRBV14 TRBD1 TGTGCCAGCAGCCGCGGAGAGGACAGGGGGCTCTCCGAGCAGTACTTC CASSRGEDRGLSEQYF
NA TRBJ2-1 TRBV7-8 NA TGTGCCAGCAGCTTAGTGATAGTAGCGGCCTACAATGAGCAGTTCTTC CASSLVIVAAYNEQFF
few TRBJ2-4 TRBV19 NA TGTGCCAGCGGGGGAGGGGGGAACATTCAGTACTTC CASGGGGNIQYF
NA TRBJ2-3 TRBV28 TRBD2 TGTGCCAGCAGCCGACTAGCGGGAGCCACAGATACGCAGTATTTT CASSRLAGATDTQYF
NA TRBJ2-1 TRBV27 TRBD2 TGTGCCAGCAGTTCACGACTAGCGGGGACCGATGAGCAGTTCTTC CASSSRLAGTDEQFF
few TRBJ1-6 TRBV10-3 NA TGTGCCATCAGTGAAAGCCAGGATAGGTCACCCCTCCACTTT CAISESQDRSPLHF
NA TRBJ2-1 TRBV11-3 TRBD2 TGTGCCAGCAGCCCCACTAGCGGGAGTTACAATGAGCAGTTCTTC CASSPTSGSYNEQFF
NA TRBJ2-2 TRBV6-5 TRBD2 TGTGCCAGCAGTCATGGGACTAGCGGGACCGGGGAGCTGTTTTTT CASSHGTSGTGELFF
NA TRBJ2-1 TRBV5-1 NA TGCGCCAGCAGCTTTTCAAATGAGCAGTTCTTC CASSFSNEQFF
once TRBJ2-7 TRBV5-8 TRBD2 TGTGCCAGCAGTCAGACCGGGACTAGCGGATTTTACGAGCAGTACTTC CASSQTGTSGFYEQYF